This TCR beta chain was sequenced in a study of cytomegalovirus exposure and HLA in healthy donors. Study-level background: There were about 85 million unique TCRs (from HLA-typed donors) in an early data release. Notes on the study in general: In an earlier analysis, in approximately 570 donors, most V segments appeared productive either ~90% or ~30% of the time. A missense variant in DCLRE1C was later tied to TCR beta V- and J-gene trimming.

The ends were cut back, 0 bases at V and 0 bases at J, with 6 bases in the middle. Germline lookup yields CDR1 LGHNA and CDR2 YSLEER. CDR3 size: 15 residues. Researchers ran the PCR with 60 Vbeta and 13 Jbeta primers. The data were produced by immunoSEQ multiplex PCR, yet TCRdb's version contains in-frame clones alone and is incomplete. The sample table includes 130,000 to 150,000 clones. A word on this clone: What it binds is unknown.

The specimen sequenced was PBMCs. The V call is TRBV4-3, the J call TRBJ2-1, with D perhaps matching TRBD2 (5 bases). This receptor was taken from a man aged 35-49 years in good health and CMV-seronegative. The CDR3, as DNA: TGCGCCAGCAGCCAAGAGGGAGCCTCCTACAATGAGCAGTTCTTC. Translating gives CASSQEGASYNEQFF.